Each of the 27 T cell receptor beta chains below was sequenced from the same sample in a study of Ad26.COV2.S vaccination and SARS-CoV-2 variants. Produced via immunoSEQ multiplex PCR; TCRdb's table is partial and in-frame only. The sample carries about 440,000 clones, 90% recorded once. Treatment defined: about 20 received Ad26.COV2.S at low or high dose, single or two shots; about five received placebo; per-sample allocation not given. Following the first vaccine or placebo injection, samples were taken on day 63. The source was peripheral blood, collected in a trial of Ad26.COV2.S vaccine versus placebo. These receptor sequences come from a person aged 18-65 years who received the Ad26.COV2.S COVID-19 vaccine or a placebo.

The rearrangement uses TRBV7-2 and TRBJ2-7; D gene uncertain. The CDR3 is 16 residues long. From germline, CDR1 is SGHTA and CDR2 FQGNSA. V dropped 5 bases and J dropped 6 bases, with 23 bases sitting between them. Here the CDR3 DNA reads TGTGCCAGCAGCCCCCTGCTTGGCTTAGGTTACGGCGAGCAGTACTTC. Translating gives CASSPLLGLGYGEQYF.

The V and J genes are TRBV5-5 and TRBJ2-5; 7 bases are a match to TRBD1. There are 15 residues in the CDR3. After removal of 4 bases from V and 2 bases from J, the junction contained 8 bases not matched to a gene. Germline V CDR1 and CDR2: SGHKS, YYEKEE (reference sequence). The CDR3 nucleotides read TGTGCCAGCAGCAACGTCGGGACAGTACAAGAGACCCAGTACTTC. It translates to CASSNVGTVQETQYF.

The rearrangement links TRBV29-1 to TRBJ2-1, with 12 bases that match TRBD2. The CDR3 runs 16 residues. The germline CDR1 and CDR2 sequences are SQVTM and ANQGSEA. The trim removed 0 bases at V and 4 bases at J, leaving 4 bases unmatched. CDR3 bases: TGCAGCGTTGAAGATCGGACTAGCGGGACTTACAATGAGCAGTTCTTC. Translated: CSVEDRTSGTYNEQFF.

The chain recombines TRBV28 with TRBJ1-3, with 9 bases aligning to TRBD1. The V gene end was trimmed by 5 bases and the J gene end by 4 bases; junction bases not matched to a gene: 6. The CDR3 runs 15 residues. Germline V CDR1 and CDR2: MDHEN, SYDVKM. This CDR3 is CASSHRGQRGNTIYF. The CDR3 DNA reads as TGTGCCAGCAGTCACAGGGGGCAAAGGGGAAACACCATATATTTT.

The V and J genes are TRBV18 and TRBJ1-5; 9 bases line up with TRBD1. Losses at the gene ends were 3 bases for V and 1 base for J; bases not matched to a gene: 4. Germline CDR1 is KGHSH and CDR2 is LQKENI. The CDR3 loop spans 16 amino acids. This CDR3 is CASSPGTGWSNQPQHF. The DNA for the CDR3 is TGTGCCAGCTCACCGGGGACAGGGTGGAGCAATCAGCCCCAGCATTTT.

The J gene is TRBJ1-1, the V gene TRBV25-1; D is ambiguous. Per the germline V gene, CDR1 is MGHDK and CDR2 is SYGVNS. This CDR3 is 13 amino acids long. Trimming took 4 bases from V and 1 from J, leaving 7 bases between them. The CDR3 nucleotides read TGTGCCAGCAGTGGGCACCAGAACACTGAAGCTTTCTTT. Translation: CASSGHQNTEAFF. The whole variable domain, filled in from reference TRBV25-1 and TRBJ1-1, reads EADIYQTPRYLVIGTGKKITLECSQTMGHDKMYWYQQDPGMELHLIHYSYGVNSTEKGDLSSESTVSRIRTEHFPLTLESARPSHTSQYLCASSGHQNTEAFFGQGTRLTVV.

The chain joins TRBV11-2 to TRBJ2-5; 7 positions agree with TRBD2. CDR3 size: 16 residues. Germline V CDR1 and CDR2: SGHAT, FQNNGV. The ends lost 1 base at V and 2 bases at J; junction bases unmatched: 7. The CDR3 nucleotides are TGTGCCAGCAGCTTAGTCCTAACTAGCGTGCAAGAGACCCAGTACTTC. Its protein product is CASSLVLTSVQETQYF.

This clone was found a few times. This chain connects TRBV7-9 to TRBJ2-2; D ambiguous. Germline CDR1 and CDR2: SEHNR and FQNEAQ (reference sequence). The CDR3 contains 16 residues. The V end was cut by 7 bases, the J end by 8 bases, with 23 bases between. This CDR3 reads CASTTSSRYLVGELFF. The CDR3 nucleotides are TGTGCCAGCACCACCAGTTCCCGTTATTTAGTGGGGGAGCTGTTTTTT.

In this sample, this clone turned up a few times. This sequence joins TRBV11-3 and TRBJ1-5, with D possibly matching TRBD1 (6 bases). Looked up from germline, CDR1 is SGHNT and CDR2 is YENEEA. V was pared by 1 base and J by 5 bases, with 15 bases between. The CDR3 runs 16 residues. The CDR3 region has the DNA TGTGCCAGCAGCTTAGTAGGCAGGGGTGCATATCAGCCCCAGCATTTT. As protein: CASSLVGRGAYQPQHF.

Only one count was recorded for this clone. The chain carries TRBV3-1 (or the pseudogene TRBV3-2) and TRBJ2-7; D not resolved. V dropped 1 base and J dropped 6 bases, with 16 bases sitting between them. This CDR3 has 15 residues. Germline V gene sequence: CDR1 LGHDT, CDR2 YNNKEL (reference sequence). CDR3: CASSQGPAKGSEQYF. DNA for the CDR3: TGTGCCAGCAGCCAAGGCCCGGCTAAAGGGTCCGAGCAGTACTTC.

The gene calls are TRBV7-8 and TRBJ1-4; maybe TRBD1 (5 bases). The ends were cut back, 1 base at V and 8 bases at J, with 11 bases in the middle. The length of the CDR3 is 14 residues. In germline, CDR1 is SGHVS, CDR2 FQNEAQ. CDR3 protein: CASSLGGREEKLFF. The CDR3 bases are TGTGCCAGCAGCTTAGGAGGCAGGGAAGAAAAACTGTTTTTT.

The V and J genes are TRBV12-3 or TRBV12-4 and TRBJ2-1; 12 bases line up with TRBD2. The CDR3 is 13 residues long. V lost 8 bases and J lost 5; bases outside the gene matches: 1. The CDR3, as DNA: TGTGCCAGCCTAGCGGGAGGGCACAATGAGCAGTTCTTC. This codes for CASLAGGHNEQFF.

J is TRBJ2-3 and V is TRBV24-1; 8 bases are shared with TRBD1. Unmatched junction bases numbered 7, after V lost 4 bases and J lost 2 bases. The germline gives CDR1 KGHDR, CDR2 SFDVKD. The CDR3 loop spans 16 amino acids. CDR3 in amino acids: CATSDPTGAPTDTQYF. The CDR3 region has the DNA TGTGCCACCAGTGACCCGACAGGGGCCCCCACAGATACGCAGTATTTT.

This clone appeared once. CDR3 loop: CASSLGAGVSEAFF. CDR3 in DNA: TGTGCCAGCAGCTTAGGGGCGGGGGTCTCTGAAGCTTTCTTT. V gene TRBV7-9 combines with J gene TRBJ1-1, with D perhaps TRBD1 (5 bases). CDR1 is SEHNR and CDR2 is FQNEAQ in the germline V gene (reference sequence). The CDR3 is made up of 14 amino acids. V lost 1 base, J lost 6 bases, and 12 bases lay in between.

The chain couples TRBV6-4 to TRBJ2-1; D remains unclear. This CDR3 contains 14 residues. The V end was cut by 5 bases, the J end by 10 bases, with 18 bases between. Looked up from germline, CDR1 is MRHNA and CDR2 is SNTAGT. The CDR3 sequence is CASSQTRVAAEQFF. The DNA of the CDR3 is TGTGCCAGCAGTCAGACTCGTGTCGCGGCCGAGCAGTTCTTC.

The chain employs TRBV7-3 and TRBJ2-3; 7 nucleotides agree with TRBD1. Germline V gene sequence: CDR1 SGHTA, CDR2 FQGTGA. This CDR3 has 15 residues. V trimming: 1 base; J trimming: 2 bases; junction bases outside the gene matches: 3. The CDR3 sequence: CASSLKGAITDTQYF. The CDR3 bases are TGTGCCAGCAGCTTAAAGGGGGCAATCACAGATACGCAGTATTTT. The complete variable domain, with remaining parts taken from reference TRBV7-3 and TRBJ2-3, reads GAGVSQTPSNKVTEKGKYVELRCDPISGHTALYWYRQSLGQGPEFLIYFQGTGAADDSGLPNDRFFAVRPEGSVSTLKIQRTERGDSAVYLCASSLKGAITDTQYFGPGTRLTVL.

The chain uses TRBV19 and TRBJ2-7; 8 bases are shared with TRBD2. The CDR3 runs to 16 residues. The germline CDR1 and CDR2 sequences are LNHDA and SQIVND (reference sequence). Trimming cost V 2 bases and J 7 bases; bases outside gene matches: 13. CDR3 region: CASSIRAVAGSREQYF. CDR3 DNA: TGTGCCAGTAGTATACGTGCGGTAGCGGGGTCTAGGGAGCAGTACTTC.

This chain joins TRBV5-4 and TRBJ2-1, with 10 bases fitting TRBD2. With V trimmed by 4 bases and J by 10 bases, 11 bases remained unmatched. Per germline, CDR1 SGHNT and CDR2 YYREEE (reference sequence). The CDR3 spans 15 residues. The CDR3 sequence is CASSPLGLAANEQFF. For the CDR3, the DNA is TGTGCCAGCAGCCCGCTAGGACTAGCGGCCAACGAGCAGTTCTTC.

This rearrangement joins TRBV19 to TRBJ2-2, with 12 bases identical to TRBD1. The CDR3 sequence is 16 residues long. CDR1 LNHDA and CDR2 SQIVND come from the germline V gene (reference sequence). V lost 5 bases to trimming and J lost 9 bases; unmatched junction nucleotides: 10. In DNA form, the CDR3 reads TGTGCCAGTAGTCAGGGGACAGGGGGCGCCCAACGGGAGCTGTTTTTT. Protein product: CASSQGTGGAQRELFF.

Here the CDR3 DNA reads TGTGCCAGCAGCTTAGGGTCGCTCCAAGAGACCCAGTACTTC. Translating it yields CASSLGSLQETQYF. This chain connects TRBV7-9 to TRBJ2-5; D unresolved. The ends were cut back, 1 base at V and 1 base at J, with 7 bases in the middle. The CDR3 consists of 14 residues. Germline assignment: CDR1 SEHNR and CDR2 FQNEAQ (reference sequence).

The CDR3 sequence: CSTEGQGTDTQYF. The DNA for the CDR3 is TGCAGCACAGAAGGACAGGGAACAGATACGCAGTATTTT. This chain joins TRBV29-1 and TRBJ2-3; 8 positions agree with TRBD1. The CDR3 has 13 amino acids. V gave up 8 bases and J gave up 3 bases; unmatched junction bases: 7. The V gene's germline CDR1 is SQVTM and CDR2 ANQGSEA.

The rearrangement uses TRBV7-8 and TRBJ2-5; no clear D. This CDR3 spans 15 amino acids. Trimming left V 1 base short and J 2 bases short, with 11 bases between. CDR1 and CDR2 from the germline V gene are SGHVS and FQNEAQ. CDR3: CASSLGGTEQETQYF. CDR3 DNA sequence: TGTGCCAGCAGCTTAGGGGGTACAGAACAAGAGACCCAGTACTTC.

V is TRBV19 and J is TRBJ2-7, with D unclear. Trimming took 3 bases from V and 7 from J, leaving 13 bases between them. CDR1 is LNHDA, CDR2 SQIVND, per germline (reference sequence). This CDR3 is 13 amino acids long. CDR3 coding DNA: TGTGCCAGTAGTATCCGGGCGGATGGGGAGCAGTACTTC. This encodes CASSIRADGEQYF.

The V and J genes are TRBV4-1 and TRBJ2-7; TRBD1 agrees at 10 bases. CDR3 size: 13 residues. After removal of 4 bases from V and 5 bases from J, the junction contained 2 bases not matched to a gene. Germline V gene lookup returns CDR1 MGHRA and CDR2 YSYEKL. CDR3 sequence (DNA): TGCGCCAGCAGCCGGGACAGGGGCCACGAGCAGTACTTC. Its translation is CASSRDRGHEQYF.

CDR3 residues: CASSPGDSSDTQYF. In DNA, the CDR3 is TGTGCCAGCTCACCCGGGGACTCCTCAGATACGCAGTATTTT. This rearrangement joins TRBV18 to TRBJ2-3; weak D call: TRBD2 (6 bases). CDR3 length equals 14 residues. The V gene lost 3 bases and the J gene lost 4 bases, with 11 bases spanning the gap. The germline gives CDR1 KGHSH, CDR2 LQKENI.

The chain couples TRBV13 to TRBJ2-3; the match to TRBD2 covers 7 bases. CDR3 length: 15 amino acids. In germline, CDR1 is PRHDT, CDR2 FYEKMQ (reference sequence). Germline trimming cut 1 base from V and 6 bases from J; bases unmatched to any gene: 7. CDR3: CASSLAGGRSDTQYF. CDR3 DNA: TGTGCCAGCAGCTTAGCGGGGGGAAGATCCGATACGCAGTATTTT.

V and J are TRBV3-1 (or the pseudogene TRBV3-2) and TRBJ2-7, with a weak D call TRBD2 (6 bases). Deletions cut 3 bases from V and 2 bases from J, with 8 bases between. Germline CDR1 and CDR2: LGHDT and YNNKEL (reference sequence). The CDR3 consists of 13 residues. The CDR3: CASSHGSAYEQYF. The CDR3 DNA sequence: TGTGCCAGCAGCCACGGGAGCGCCTACGAGCAGTACTTC.